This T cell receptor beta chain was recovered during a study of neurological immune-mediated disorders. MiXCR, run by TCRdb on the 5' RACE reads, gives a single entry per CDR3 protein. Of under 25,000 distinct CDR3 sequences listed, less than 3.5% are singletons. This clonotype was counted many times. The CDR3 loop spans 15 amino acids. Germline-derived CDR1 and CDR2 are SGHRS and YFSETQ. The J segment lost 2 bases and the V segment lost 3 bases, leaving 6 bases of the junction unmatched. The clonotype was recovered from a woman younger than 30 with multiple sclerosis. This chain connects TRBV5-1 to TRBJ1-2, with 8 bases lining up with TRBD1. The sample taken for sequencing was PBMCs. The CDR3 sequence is CASSSGQGVNYGYTF. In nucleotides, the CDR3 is TGCGCCAGCAGCTCCGGACAGGGAGTAAACTATGGCTACACCTTC.